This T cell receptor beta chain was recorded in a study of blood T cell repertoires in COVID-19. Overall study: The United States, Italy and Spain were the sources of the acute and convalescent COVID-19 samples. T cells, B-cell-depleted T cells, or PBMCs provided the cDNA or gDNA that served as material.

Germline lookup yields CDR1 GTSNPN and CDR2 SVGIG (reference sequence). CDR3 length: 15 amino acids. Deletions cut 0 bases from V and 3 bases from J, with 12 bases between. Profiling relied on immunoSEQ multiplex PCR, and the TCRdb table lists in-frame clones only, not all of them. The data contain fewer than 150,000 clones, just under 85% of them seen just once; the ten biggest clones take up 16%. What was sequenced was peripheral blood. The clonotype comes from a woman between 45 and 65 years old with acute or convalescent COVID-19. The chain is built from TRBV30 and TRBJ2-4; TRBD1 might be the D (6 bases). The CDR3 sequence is CAWSVQGAGKNIQYF. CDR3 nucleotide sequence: TGTGCCTGGAGTGTACAGGGCGCGGGCAAAAACATTCAGTACTTC.